This TCR beta chain was captured in a study of cytomegalovirus exposure and HLA in healthy donors. Study-wide points: In a later analysis, 15,000 to 20,000 TCR beta sequences were associated with HLA alleles at 0.05 false discovery rate. It was about 150 TCR beta chains that were listed as cytomegalovirus-associated. When analyzed later, the rates of TCR association showed variation by HLA locus, with DRB1 the most and HLA-C the fewest.

The sample holds one count of this clone. Its antigen is unidentified. This PCR relied on a set of 60 Vbeta primers and 13 Jbeta primers. Using immunoSEQ multiplex PCR, the repertoire was profiled, and TCRdb retains in-frame clones only, with some absent. The repertoire holds around 100,000 clones, with about 77% as singletons. The V gene's germline CDR1 is MRHNA and CDR2 SNTAGT. With 3 bases removed from V and 4 bases from J, the gap between germline ends came to 21 bases. The CDR3 has 17 residues. The chain combines TRBV6-4 with TRBJ2-5, with D possibly matching TRBD2 (7 bases). The TCR comes from a woman aged 30 to 39 in good health and CMV-seropositive. The sequencing input was PBMCs. CDR3 residues: CASSDSRTRGQPETQYF. The DNA of the CDR3 is TGTGCCAGCAGTGATAGCCGGACGCGGGGGCAGCCAGAGACCCAGTACTTC.